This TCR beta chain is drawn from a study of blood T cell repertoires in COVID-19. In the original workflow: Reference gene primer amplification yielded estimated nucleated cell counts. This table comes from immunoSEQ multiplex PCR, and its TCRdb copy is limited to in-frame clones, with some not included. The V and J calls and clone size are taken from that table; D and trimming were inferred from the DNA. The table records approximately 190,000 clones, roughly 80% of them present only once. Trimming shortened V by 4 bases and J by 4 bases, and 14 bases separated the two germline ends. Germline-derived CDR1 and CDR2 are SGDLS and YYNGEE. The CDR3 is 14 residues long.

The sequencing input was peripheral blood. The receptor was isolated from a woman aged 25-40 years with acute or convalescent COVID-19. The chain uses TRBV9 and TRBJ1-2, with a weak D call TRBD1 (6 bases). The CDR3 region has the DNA TGTGCCAGCAGCCCAGCGGGGGCGGTCTATGGCTACACCTTC. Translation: CASSPAGAVYGYTF.